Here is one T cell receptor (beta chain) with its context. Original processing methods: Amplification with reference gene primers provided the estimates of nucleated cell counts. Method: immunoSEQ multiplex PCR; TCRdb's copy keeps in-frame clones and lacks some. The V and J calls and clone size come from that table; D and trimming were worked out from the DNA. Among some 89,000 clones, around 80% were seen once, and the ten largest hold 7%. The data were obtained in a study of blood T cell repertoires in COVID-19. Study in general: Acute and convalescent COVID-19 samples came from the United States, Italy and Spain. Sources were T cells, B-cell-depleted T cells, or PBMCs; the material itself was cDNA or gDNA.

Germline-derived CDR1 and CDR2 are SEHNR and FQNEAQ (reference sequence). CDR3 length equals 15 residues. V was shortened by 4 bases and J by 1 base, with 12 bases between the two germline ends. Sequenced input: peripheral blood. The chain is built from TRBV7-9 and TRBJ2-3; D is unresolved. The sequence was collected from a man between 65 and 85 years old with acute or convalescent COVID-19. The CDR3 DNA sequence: TGTGCCAGCAGCTCTGTTGGCTTCGGCACAGATACGCAGTATTTT. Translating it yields CASSSVGFGTDTQYF.